The 23 T cell receptor beta chains presented below share a single source sample, sequenced in a study of blood T cell repertoires in COVID-19. Produced via immunoSEQ multiplex PCR; TCRdb's table is partial and in-frame only. This sample has around 140,000 clones, with 84% found just once. The sample taken for sequencing was peripheral blood. These TCRs come from a woman in her sixties with acute or convalescent COVID-19.

The chain combines TRBV9 with TRBJ2-3; the match to TRBD2 covers 7 bases. V was clipped by 4 bases and J by 2 bases; unmatched bases: 7. The CDR3 has 15 residues. Germline-derived CDR1 and CDR2 are SGDLS and YYNGEE. The CDR3 nucleotides are TGTGCCAGCAGCCTCCGGGACTACAACACAGATACGCAGTATTTT. Its protein is CASSLRDYNTDTQYF. Filled out from reference TRBV9 and TRBJ2-3, the complete variable domain reads DSGVTQTPKHLITATGQRVTLRCSPRSGDLSVYWYQQSLDQGLQFLIQYYNGEERAKGNILERFSAQQFPDLHSELNLSSLELGDSALYFCASSLRDYNTDTQYFGPGTRLTVL.

The gene calls are TRBV2 and TRBJ2-7; 9 nucleotides line up with TRBD1. CDR3 length: 16 residues. V gave up 0 bases and J gave up 6 bases; unmatched junction bases: 9. Germline V CDR1 and CDR2: SNHLY, FYNNEI. The CDR3 DNA sequence: TGTGCCAGCAGTGAAGCGCTAGGACAGGGGTTGTCCGAGCAGTACTTC. It codes for CASSEALGQGLSEQYF. Using reference TRBV2 and TRBJ2-7 for the parts outside the CDR3, the full variable domain is EPEVTQTPSHQVTQMGQEVILRCVPISNHLYFYWYRQILGQKVEFLVSFYNNEISEKSEIFDDQFSVERPDGSNFTLKIRSTKLEDSAMYFCASSEALGQGLSEQYFGPGTRLTVT.

This chain links TRBV19 with TRBJ1-1; D is perhaps TRBD1 (5 bases). The CDR3 has 13 amino acids. From germline, CDR1 is LNHDA and CDR2 SQIVND (reference sequence). The V end lost 5 bases, the J end lost 6 bases, and 13 bases lay between the germline ends. The CDR3 sequence: CASSVGRGAEAFF. The CDR3 DNA is TGTGCCAGTAGTGTGGGGCGTGGGGCTGAAGCTTTCTTT.

This clone was seen only once. The V and J genes are TRBV7-3 and TRBJ2-5; 7 bases are shared with TRBD1. With 3 bases clipped from V and 5 bases from J, the junction kept 3 bases outside the gene matches. CDR1 is SGHTA and CDR2 is FQGTGA in the germline V gene. CDR3 length: 13 amino acids. As DNA, the CDR3 is TGTGCCAGCAGCTTCGACAGGGAGGAGACCCAGTACTTC. Amino acids: CASSFDREETQYF. The variable domain in full, with the rest retrieved from reference TRBV7-3 and TRBJ2-5, is GAGVSQTPSNKVTEKGKYVELRCDPISGHTALYWYRQSLGQGPEFLIYFQGTGAADDSGLPNDRFFAVRPEGSVSTLKIQRTERGDSAVYLCASSFDREETQYFGPGTRLLVL.

The chain is built from TRBV11-2 and TRBJ1-1; D is uncertain. The CDR3 runs 12 residues. Germline loops: CDR1 SGHAT, CDR2 FQNNGV. The germline V and J ends were trimmed by 3 bases and 4 bases, with 6 bases remaining between them. CDR3 in amino acids: CASSFPGTEAFF. Written as DNA, the CDR3 is TGTGCCAGCAGCTTTCCAGGCACTGAAGCTTTCTTT.

This rearrangement joins TRBV19 to TRBJ2-7; 13 bases map to TRBD2. After removal of 3 bases from V and 3 bases from J, the junction contained 2 bases not matched to a gene. The CDR3 runs to 15 residues. The germline gives CDR1 LNHDA, CDR2 SQIVND (reference sequence). CDR3 bases: TGTGCCAGTAGTATTAGGACTAGCGGGAGCTACGAGCAGTACTTC. Amino acids: CASSIRTSGSYEQYF.

The rearrangement joins TRBV4-1 to TRBJ1-1; possible D gene TRBD1, 5 bases. CDR1 is MGHRA, CDR2 YSYEKL, per germline. V was pared by 1 base and J by 0 bases, with 12 bases between. The CDR3 runs 16 residues. The CDR3 DNA follows: TGCGCCAGCAGCCAAGGGCAGGGTGGCCTGAACACTGAAGCTTTCTTT. It translates to CASSQGQGGLNTEAFF.

This clone was seen only a few times. The chain carries TRBV4-1 and TRBJ2-7, with TRBD2 identical over 10 bases. CDR1 and CDR2 from the germline V gene are MGHRA and YSYEKL. CDR3 length: 17 amino acids. V dropped 0 bases and J dropped 7; count of bases not matched to a gene: 12. CDR3 in amino acids: CASSQETASGSLREQYF. The CDR3 DNA follows: TGCGCCAGCAGCCAAGAGACGGCTAGCGGGAGTCTGAGGGAGCAGTACTTC.

The chain links TRBV12-2 to TRBJ2-1; whether TRBD2, the table's D call, matches the DNA was not checked. TRBV12-2 is an annotated pseudogene. The CDR3 runs 16 residues. In DNA form, the CDR3 reads TGTGCAAGTCGCCGATCGATACGGGGCGGGGGCAATGAGCAGTTCTTC. Its protein is CASRRSIRGGGNEQFF.

The CDR3 DNA reads as TGTGCCAGCAGTGCAGGGCGGGGTGCCACAGATACGCAGTATTTT. This sequence encodes CASSAGRGATDTQYF. The V and J genes are TRBV6-2 or TRBV6-3 and TRBJ2-3; D may be TRBD2 (6 bases). The CDR3 loop spans 15 amino acids. Germline V lookup: CDR1 MNHEY, CDR2 SVGEGT. Trimming pared 5 bases from V and 2 bases from J, leaving 14 bases between.

This clone was observed once. The chain couples TRBV6-1 to TRBJ2-3; 13 nucleotides line up with TRBD2. The trim removed 4 bases at V and 6 bases at J, leaving 7 bases unmatched. Germline V gene sequence: CDR1 MNHNS, CDR2 SASEGT. The CDR3 contains 16 residues. CDR3 in amino acids: CASSGTSGSPTDTQYF. The DNA of the CDR3 is TGTGCCAGCAGTGGGACTAGCGGGAGCCCGACGGATACGCAGTATTTT.

The chain carries TRBV3-1 (or the pseudogene TRBV3-2) and TRBJ2-1; TRBD2 matches 12 bases. CDR1 and CDR2 (germline): LGHDT, YNNKEL (reference sequence). The ends lost 1 base at V and 9 bases at J; junction bases unmatched: 7. This CDR3 is 16 amino acids long. The DNA of the CDR3 is TGTGCCAGCAGCCAAGCGGCTAGCGGGAGGGCCAGTGAGCAGTTCTTC. Encoded protein: CASSQAASGRASEQFF.

The chain couples TRBV5-8 to TRBJ1-2, with 8 bases aligning to TRBD1. The V gene end was trimmed by 5 bases and the J gene end by 4 bases; junction bases not matched to a gene: 10. This CDR3 has 15 residues. Germline-derived CDR1 and CDR2 are SGHTS and YDEGEE. The CDR3 spells CASSRQGKGSYGYTF. As DNA, the CDR3 is TGTGCCAGCAGTAGACAGGGGAAGGGTTCCTATGGCTACACCTTC.

About this clone itself: This CDR3 is also generated by other DNA sequences in the sample. The chain is built from TRBV7-9 and TRBJ2-5, with 7 bases aligning to TRBD1. The CDR3 loop spans 13 amino acids. V lost 5 bases, J lost 5 bases, and 5 bases stayed unmatched. CDR1 is SEHNR, CDR2 FQNEAQ, per germline (reference sequence). The CDR3 reads CASSRQGFETQYF. The DNA of the CDR3 is TGTGCCAGCAGCCGACAGGGCTTTGAGACCCAGTACTTC.

The chain employs TRBV4-3 and TRBJ1-3, with 7 bases fitting TRBD1. V trimming: 4 bases; J trimming: 2 bases; junction bases outside the gene matches: 5. Germline CDR1 and CDR2: LGHNA and YSLEER. The CDR3 is 15 amino acids. The chain's CDR3 is CASSPGTDAGNTIYF. CDR3 nucleotide sequence: TGCGCCAGCAGCCCGGGGACAGATGCTGGAAACACCATATATTTT.

The chain links TRBV29-1 to TRBJ2-7; 8 nucleotides line up with TRBD1. CDR1 and CDR2 from the germline V gene are SQVTM and ANQGSEA. This CDR3 contains 14 residues. J gave up 4 bases and V 6 bases, and 11 bases lay outside the gene matches. The CDR3 sequence: CSVLNGDRRYEQYF. The CDR3 DNA is TGCAGCGTCCTCAATGGGGACAGGAGGTACGAGCAGTACTTC.

The CDR3 is CASSNTRTGNTEAFF. The CDR3 coding sequence is TGTGCCAGTAGTAACACTAGGACAGGGAACACTGAAGCTTTCTTT. V and J are TRBV19 and TRBJ1-1; 7 bases align to TRBD1. Germline V lookup: CDR1 LNHDA, CDR2 SQIVND (reference sequence). CDR3 length equals 15 residues. V trimming: 4 bases; J trimming: 1 base; junction bases outside the gene matches: 6.

The chain couples TRBV24-1 to TRBJ2-3; 9 bases are a match to TRBD1. The CDR3 has 15 amino acids. Germline V gene lookup returns CDR1 KGHDR and CDR2 SFDVKD. J lost 5 bases, V lost 4 bases, and 6 bases had no gene match. The CDR3 DNA sequence: TGTGCCACCAGTGACCCGGGACAGGGCGGAGATACGCAGTATTTT. As protein: CATSDPGQGGDTQYF.

The chain combines TRBV5-4 with TRBJ2-7; TRBD1 matches 10 bases. The CDR3 spans 17 residues. V lost 2 bases to trimming and J lost 2 bases; unmatched junction nucleotides: 10. The germline V gene encodes CDR1 SGHNT and CDR2 YYREEE (reference sequence). The CDR3 sequence: CASSFGTGEYAPYEQYF. The CDR3 nucleotides read TGTGCCAGCAGCTTTGGGACAGGGGAGTACGCCCCCTACGAGCAGTACTTC.

In this sample, this clone turned up a few times. The J gene is TRBJ2-2, the V gene TRBV24-1; 7 nucleotides align to TRBD1. The length of the CDR3 is 14 residues. Germline V gene data show CDR1 as KGHDR and CDR2 as SFDVKD. J lost 6 bases, V lost 9 bases, and 9 bases had no gene match. The CDR3 reads CATGDTGVAGELFF. In DNA form, the CDR3 reads TGTGCCACCGGAGATACAGGGGTGGCCGGGGAGCTGTTTTTT.

The V call is TRBV6-1, the J call TRBJ2-3, with TRBD1 matching over 9 bases. The germline CDR1 and CDR2 sequences are MNHNS and SASEGT. V shed 1 base, J shed 2 bases, and the junction held 7 bases outside the gene matches. This CDR3 comprises 17 residues. CDR3 in DNA: TGTGCCAGCAGTGAAGTAAGGGACAGGGTTAACACAGATACGCAGTATTTT. This codes for CASSEVRDRVNTDTQYF.

The chain employs TRBV19 and TRBJ1-1; 7 bases agree with TRBD1. Per germline, CDR1 LNHDA and CDR2 SQIVND (reference sequence). Trimming took 3 bases from V and 5 from J; bases not matched to a gene: 9. CDR3 length equals 15 residues. The DNA for the CDR3 is TGTGCCAGTAGTATTGTAGGGGGCGGAGGGACTGAAGCTTTCTTT. This sequence encodes CASSIVGGGGTEAFF.

This sequence joins TRBV27 and TRBJ1-5; D is possibly TRBD1 (5 bases). Germline V gives CDR1 MNHEY, CDR2 SMNVEV (reference sequence). Trimming stripped 6 bases from V and 3 bases from J, with 12 bases between. The CDR3 totals 14 residues. This CDR3 reads CASSPGQFNQPQHF. Written as DNA, the CDR3 is TGTGCCAGCAGCCCTGGACAATTCAATCAGCCCCAGCATTTT.